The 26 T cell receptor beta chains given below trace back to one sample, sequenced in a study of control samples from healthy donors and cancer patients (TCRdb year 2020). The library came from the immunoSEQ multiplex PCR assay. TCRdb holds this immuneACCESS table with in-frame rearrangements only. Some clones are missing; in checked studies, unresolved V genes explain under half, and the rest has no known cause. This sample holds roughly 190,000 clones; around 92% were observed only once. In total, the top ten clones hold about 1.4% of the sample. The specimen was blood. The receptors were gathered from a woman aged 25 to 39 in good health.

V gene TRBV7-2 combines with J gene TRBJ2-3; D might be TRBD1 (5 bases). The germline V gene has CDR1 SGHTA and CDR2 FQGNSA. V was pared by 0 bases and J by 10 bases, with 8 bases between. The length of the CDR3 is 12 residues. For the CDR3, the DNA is TGTGCCAGCAGCTTAGCGCTAGGGGCGCAGTATTTT. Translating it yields CASSLALGAQYF.

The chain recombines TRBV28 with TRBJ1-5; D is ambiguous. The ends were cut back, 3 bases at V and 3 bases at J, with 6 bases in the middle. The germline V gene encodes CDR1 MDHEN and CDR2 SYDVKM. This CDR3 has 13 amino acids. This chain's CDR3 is CASSFMANQPQHF. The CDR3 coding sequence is TGTGCCAGCAGTTTTATGGCCAATCAGCCCCAGCATTTT.

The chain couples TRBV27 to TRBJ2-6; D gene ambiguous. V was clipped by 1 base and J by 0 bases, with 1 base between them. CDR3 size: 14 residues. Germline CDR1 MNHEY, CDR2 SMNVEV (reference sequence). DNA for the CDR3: TGTGCCAGCAGTTTATACTCTGGGGCCAACGTCCTGACTTTC. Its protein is CASSLYSGANVLTF.

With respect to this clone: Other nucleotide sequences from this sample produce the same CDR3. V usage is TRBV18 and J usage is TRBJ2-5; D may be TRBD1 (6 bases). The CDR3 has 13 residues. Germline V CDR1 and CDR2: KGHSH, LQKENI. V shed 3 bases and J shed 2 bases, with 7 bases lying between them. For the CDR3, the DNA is TGTGCCAGCTCACCTCAGGGGCAAGAGACCCAGTACTTC. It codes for CASSPQGQETQYF.

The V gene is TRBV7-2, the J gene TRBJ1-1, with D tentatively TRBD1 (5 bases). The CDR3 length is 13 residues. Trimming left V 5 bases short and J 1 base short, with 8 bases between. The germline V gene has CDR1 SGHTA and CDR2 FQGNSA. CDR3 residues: CASSTQGNTEAFF. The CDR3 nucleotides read TGTGCCAGCAGCACCCAGGGGAACACTGAAGCTTTCTTT. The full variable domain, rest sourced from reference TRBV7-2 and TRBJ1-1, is GAGVSQSPSNKVTEKGKDVELRCDPISGHTALYWYRQSLGQGLEFLIYFQGNSAPDKSGLPSDRFSAERTGGSVSTLTIQRTQQEDSAVYLCASSTQGNTEAFFGQGTRLTVV.

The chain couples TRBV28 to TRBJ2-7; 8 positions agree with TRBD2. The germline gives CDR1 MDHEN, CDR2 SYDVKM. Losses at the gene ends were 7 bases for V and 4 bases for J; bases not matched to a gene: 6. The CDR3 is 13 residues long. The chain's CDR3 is CASKRTSTYEQYF. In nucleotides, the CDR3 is TGTGCCAGCAAGCGGACTAGCACTTACGAGCAGTACTTC.

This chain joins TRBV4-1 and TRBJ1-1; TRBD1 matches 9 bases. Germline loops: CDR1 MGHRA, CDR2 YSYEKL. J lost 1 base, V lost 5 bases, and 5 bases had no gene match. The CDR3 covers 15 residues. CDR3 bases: TGCGCCAGCAGCTTTCCGGGACAGGGGAACACTGAAGCTTTCTTT. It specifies CASSFPGQGNTEAFF.

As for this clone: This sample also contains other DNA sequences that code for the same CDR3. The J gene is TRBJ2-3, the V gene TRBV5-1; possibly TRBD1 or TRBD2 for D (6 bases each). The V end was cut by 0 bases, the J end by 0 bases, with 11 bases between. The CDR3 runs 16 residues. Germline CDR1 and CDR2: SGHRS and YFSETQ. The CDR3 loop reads CASSLDGGGSTDTQYF. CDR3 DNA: TGCGCCAGCAGCTTGGACGGGGGCGGGAGCACAGATACGCAGTATTTT. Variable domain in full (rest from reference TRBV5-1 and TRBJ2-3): KAGVTQTPRYLIKTRGQQVTLSCSPISGHRSVSWYQQTPGQGLQFLFEYFSETQRNKGNFPGRFSGRQFSNSRSEMNVSTLELGDSALYLCASSLDGGGSTDTQYFGPGTRLTVL.

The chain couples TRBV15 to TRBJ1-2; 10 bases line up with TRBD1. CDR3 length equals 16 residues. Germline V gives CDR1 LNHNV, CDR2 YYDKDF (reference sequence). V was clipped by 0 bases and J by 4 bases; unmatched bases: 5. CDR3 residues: CATSRDAGDRGYGYTF. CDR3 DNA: TGTGCCACCAGCAGAGATGCGGGGGACAGGGGCTATGGCTACACCTTC.

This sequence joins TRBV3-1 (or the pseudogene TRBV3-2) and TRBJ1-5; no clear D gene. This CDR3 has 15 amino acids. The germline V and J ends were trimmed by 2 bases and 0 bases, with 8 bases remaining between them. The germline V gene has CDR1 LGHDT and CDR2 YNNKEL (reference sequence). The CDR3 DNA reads TGTGCCAGCAGCCAAAACAGATATAGCAATCAGCCCCAGCATTTT. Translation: CASSQNRYSNQPQHF.

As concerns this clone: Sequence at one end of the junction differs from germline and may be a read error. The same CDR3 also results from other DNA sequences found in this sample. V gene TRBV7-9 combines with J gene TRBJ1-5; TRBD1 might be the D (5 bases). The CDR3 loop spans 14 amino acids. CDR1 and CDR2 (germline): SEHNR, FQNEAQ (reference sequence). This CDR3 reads CASSSTGNNQPQHF. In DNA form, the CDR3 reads TGCGCCAGCAGCTCCACAGGTAACAATCAGCCCCAGCATTTT.

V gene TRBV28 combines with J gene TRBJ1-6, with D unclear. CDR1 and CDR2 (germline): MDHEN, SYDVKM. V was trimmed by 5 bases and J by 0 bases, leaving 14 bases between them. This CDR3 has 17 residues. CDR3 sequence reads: CASSPLLGSSYNSPLHF. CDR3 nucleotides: TGTGCCAGCAGTCCCCTACTGGGGAGCTCCTATAATTCACCCCTCCACTTT.

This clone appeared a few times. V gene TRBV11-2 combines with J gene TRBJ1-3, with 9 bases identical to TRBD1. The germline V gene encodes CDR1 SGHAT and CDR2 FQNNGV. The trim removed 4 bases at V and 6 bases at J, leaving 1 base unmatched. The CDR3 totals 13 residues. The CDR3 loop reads CASSYRGLNTIYF. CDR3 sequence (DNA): TGTGCCAGCAGCTACAGGGGGCTAAACACCATATATTTT. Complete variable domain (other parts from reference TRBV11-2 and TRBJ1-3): EAGVAQSPRYKIIEKRQSVAFWCNPISGHATLYWYQQILGQGPKLLIQFQNNGVVDDSQLPKDRFSAERLKGVDSTLKIQPAKLEDSAVYLCASSYRGLNTIYFGEGSWLTVV.

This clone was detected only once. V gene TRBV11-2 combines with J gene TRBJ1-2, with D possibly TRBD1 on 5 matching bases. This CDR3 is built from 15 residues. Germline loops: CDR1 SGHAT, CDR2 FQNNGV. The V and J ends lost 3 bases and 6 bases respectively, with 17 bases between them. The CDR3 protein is CASSFHSDGGDGYTF. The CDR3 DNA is TGTGCCAGCAGCTTCCACTCCGACGGGGGAGATGGCTACACCTTC.

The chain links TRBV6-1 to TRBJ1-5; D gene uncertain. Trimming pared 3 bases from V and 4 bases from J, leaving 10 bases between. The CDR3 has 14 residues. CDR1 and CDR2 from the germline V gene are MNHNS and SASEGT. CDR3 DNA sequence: TGTGCCAGCAGTGATTTAGGAAGGAATCAGCCCCAGCATTTT. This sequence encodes CASSDLGRNQPQHF.

The CDR3 is CASGLALPDSGRGNEQFF. The CDR3 coding sequence is TGTGCTAGTGGTTTGGCCCTCCCCGATAGCGGGAGGGGGAATGAGCAGTTCTTC. V is TRBV12-5 and J is TRBJ2-1, with 11 bases that match TRBD2. The CDR3 length is 18 residues. CDR1 and CDR2 from the germline V gene are LGHNT and FRNRAP. The V segment lost 1 base and the J segment 7 bases; nucleotides outside the gene matches: 12.

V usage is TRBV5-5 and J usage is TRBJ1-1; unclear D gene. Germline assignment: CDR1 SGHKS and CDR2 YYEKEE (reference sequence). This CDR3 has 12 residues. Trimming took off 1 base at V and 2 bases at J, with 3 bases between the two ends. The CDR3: CASSLSNTEAFF. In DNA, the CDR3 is TGTGCCAGCAGCTTGTCTAACACTGAAGCTTTCTTT.

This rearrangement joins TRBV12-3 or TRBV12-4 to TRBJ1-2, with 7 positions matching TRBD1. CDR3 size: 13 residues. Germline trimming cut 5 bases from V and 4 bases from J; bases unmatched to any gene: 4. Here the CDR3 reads CASSGDSAYGYTF. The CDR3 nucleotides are TGTGCCAGCAGTGGGGACAGCGCCTATGGCTACACCTTC.

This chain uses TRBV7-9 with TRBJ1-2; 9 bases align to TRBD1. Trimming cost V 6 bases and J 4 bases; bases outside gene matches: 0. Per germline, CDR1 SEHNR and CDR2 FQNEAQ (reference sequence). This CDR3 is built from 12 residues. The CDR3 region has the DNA TGTGCCAGCAGGGGACAGGGCTATGGCTACACCTTC. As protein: CASRGQGYGYTF.

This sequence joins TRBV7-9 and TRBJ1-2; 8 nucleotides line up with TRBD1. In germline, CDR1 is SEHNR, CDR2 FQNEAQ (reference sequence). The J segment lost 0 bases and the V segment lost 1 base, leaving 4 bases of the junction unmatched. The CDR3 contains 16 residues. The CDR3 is CASSLGGQDPNYGYTF. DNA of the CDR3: TGTGCCAGCAGCTTAGGGGGACAGGATCCTAACTATGGCTACACCTTC.

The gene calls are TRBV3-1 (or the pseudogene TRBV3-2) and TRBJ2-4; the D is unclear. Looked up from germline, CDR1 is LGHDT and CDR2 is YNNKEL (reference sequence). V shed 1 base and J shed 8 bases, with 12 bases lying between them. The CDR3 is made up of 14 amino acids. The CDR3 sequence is CASSQGAGRDIQYF. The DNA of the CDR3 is TGTGCCAGCAGCCAAGGGGCAGGACGGGACATTCAGTACTTC.

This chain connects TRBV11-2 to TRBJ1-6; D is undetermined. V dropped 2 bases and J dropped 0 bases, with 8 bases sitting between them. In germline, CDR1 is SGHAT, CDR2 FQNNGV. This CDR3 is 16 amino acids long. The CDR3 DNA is TGTGCCAGCAGCTTATCGGGGAGCTCCTATAATTCACCCCTCCACTTT. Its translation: CASSLSGSSYNSPLHF.

The CDR3 loop is CASMRKNQPQHF. CDR3 DNA: TGTGCCAGCATGCGAAAGAATCAGCCCCAGCATTTT. The chain carries TRBV6-6 and TRBJ1-5, with D uncertain. With 7 bases removed from V and 4 bases from J, the gap between germline ends came to 8 bases. CDR1 and CDR2 from the germline V gene are MNHNY and SVGAGI (reference sequence). This CDR3 spans 12 amino acids.

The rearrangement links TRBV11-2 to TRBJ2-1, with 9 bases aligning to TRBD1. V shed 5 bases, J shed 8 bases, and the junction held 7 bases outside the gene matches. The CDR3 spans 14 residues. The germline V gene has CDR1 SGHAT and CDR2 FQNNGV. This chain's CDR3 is CASSPRDRVHEQFF. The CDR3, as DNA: TGTGCCAGCAGCCCCCGGGACAGGGTCCATGAGCAGTTCTTC. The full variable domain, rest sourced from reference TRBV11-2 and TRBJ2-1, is EAGVAQSPRYKIIEKRQSVAFWCNPISGHATLYWYQQILGQGPKLLIQFQNNGVVDDSQLPKDRFSAERLKGVDSTLKIQPAKLEDSAVYLCASSPRDRVHEQFFGPGTRLTVL.

The CDR3 DNA follows: TGTGCCAGCAGTGACTCGCTAGAAGGGACAGATACGCAGTATTTT. It encodes CASSDSLEGTDTQYF. V is TRBV6-4 and J is TRBJ2-3; unclear D gene. Deletions cut 0 bases from V and 3 bases from J, with 10 bases between. Looked up from germline, CDR1 is MRHNA and CDR2 is SNTAGT. The CDR3 length is 15 residues.

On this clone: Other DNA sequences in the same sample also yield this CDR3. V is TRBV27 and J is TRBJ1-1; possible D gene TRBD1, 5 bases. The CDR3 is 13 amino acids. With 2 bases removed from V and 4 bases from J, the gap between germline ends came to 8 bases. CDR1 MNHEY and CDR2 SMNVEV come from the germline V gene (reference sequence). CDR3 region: CASSLRGGTEAFF. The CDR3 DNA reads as TGTGCCAGCAGTTTACGGGGGGGCACTGAAGCTTTCTTT.